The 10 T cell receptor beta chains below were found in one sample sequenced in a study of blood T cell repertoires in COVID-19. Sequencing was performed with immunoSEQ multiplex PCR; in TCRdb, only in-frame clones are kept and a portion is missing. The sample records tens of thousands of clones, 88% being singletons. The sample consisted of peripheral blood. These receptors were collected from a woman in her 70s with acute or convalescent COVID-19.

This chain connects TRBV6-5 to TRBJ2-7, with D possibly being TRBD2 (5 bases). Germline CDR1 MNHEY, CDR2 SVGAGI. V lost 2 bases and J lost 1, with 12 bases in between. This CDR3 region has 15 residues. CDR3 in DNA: TGTGCCAGCAGTTACACCTCGGGGTTGTCCTACGAGCAGTACTTC. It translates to CASSYTSGLSYEQYF.

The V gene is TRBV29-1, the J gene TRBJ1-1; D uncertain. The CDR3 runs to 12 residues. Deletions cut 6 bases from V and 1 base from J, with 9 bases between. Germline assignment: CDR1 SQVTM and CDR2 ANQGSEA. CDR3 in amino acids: CSVMAGNTEAFF. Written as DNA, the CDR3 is TGCAGCGTCATGGCGGGGAACACTGAAGCTTTCTTT.

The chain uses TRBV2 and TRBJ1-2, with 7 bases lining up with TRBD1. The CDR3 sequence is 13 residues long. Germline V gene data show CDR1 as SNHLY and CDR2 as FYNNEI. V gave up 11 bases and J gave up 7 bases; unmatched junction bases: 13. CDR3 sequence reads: CARRDRAGSGYTF. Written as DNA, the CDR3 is TGTGCCCGCCGAGACAGGGCCGGGAGTGGCTACACCTTC.

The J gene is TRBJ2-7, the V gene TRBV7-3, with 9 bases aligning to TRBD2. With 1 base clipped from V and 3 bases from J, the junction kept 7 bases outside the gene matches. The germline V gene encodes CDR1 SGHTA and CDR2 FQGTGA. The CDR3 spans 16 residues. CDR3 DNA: TGTGCCAGCAGCTTAAAGAGGCGGGAGGGGGTCTACGAGCAGTACTTC. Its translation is CASSLKRREGVYEQYF.

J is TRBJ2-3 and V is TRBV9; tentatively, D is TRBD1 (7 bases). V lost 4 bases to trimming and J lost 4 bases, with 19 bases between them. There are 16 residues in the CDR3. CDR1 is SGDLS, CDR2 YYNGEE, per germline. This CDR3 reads CASSTMGAGGPDTQYF. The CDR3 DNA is TGTGCCAGCAGCACCATGGGGGCAGGGGGGCCAGATACGCAGTATTTT.

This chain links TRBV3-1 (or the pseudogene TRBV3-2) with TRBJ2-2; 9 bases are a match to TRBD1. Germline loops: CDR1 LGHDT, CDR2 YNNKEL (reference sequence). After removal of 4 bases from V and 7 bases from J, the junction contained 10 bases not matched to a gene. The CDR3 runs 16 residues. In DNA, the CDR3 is TGTGCCAGCAGCCCACCCGGGACAGGGCGCATCGGGGAGCTGTTTTTT. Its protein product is CASSPPGTGRIGELFF.

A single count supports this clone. CDR3 loop: CASSKVIREREHNEQFF. The CDR3 DNA follows: TGTGCCAGCAGCAAAGTCATCAGGGAAAGAGAGCACAATGAGCAGTTCTTC. The J gene is TRBJ2-1, the V gene TRBV21-1; TRBD1 is the table's D call, not checked against the DNA. TRBV21-1 counts as a pseudogene. The CDR3 contains 17 residues.

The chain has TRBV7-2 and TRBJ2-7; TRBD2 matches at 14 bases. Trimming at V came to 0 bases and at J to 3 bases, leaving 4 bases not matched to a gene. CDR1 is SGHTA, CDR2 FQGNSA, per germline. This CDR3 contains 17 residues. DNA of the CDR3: TGTGCCAGCAGCTTAGCGGGGACTAGCGGGAGTATCTACGAGCAGTACTTC. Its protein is CASSLAGTSGSIYEQYF.

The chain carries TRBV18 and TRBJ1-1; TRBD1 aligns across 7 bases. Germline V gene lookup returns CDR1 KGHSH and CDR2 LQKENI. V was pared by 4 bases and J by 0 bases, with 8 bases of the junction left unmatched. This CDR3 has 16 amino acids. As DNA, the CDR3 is TGTGCCAGCTCACGGGACAGCGCCCTTATGAACACTGAAGCTTTCTTT. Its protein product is CASSRDSALMNTEAFF.

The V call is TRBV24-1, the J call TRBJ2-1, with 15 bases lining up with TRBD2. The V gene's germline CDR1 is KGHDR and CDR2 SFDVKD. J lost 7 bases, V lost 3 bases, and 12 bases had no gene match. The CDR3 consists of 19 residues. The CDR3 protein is CATSDAYSGTSGRRNEQFF. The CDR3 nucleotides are TGTGCCACCAGTGATGCTTACTCCGGGACTAGCGGGAGGAGGAATGAGCAGTTCTTC.